Listed below are T cell receptor beta chains from one sample, sequenced in a study of blood T cell repertoires in COVID-19. Profiling relied on immunoSEQ multiplex PCR, and the TCRdb table lists in-frame clones only, not all of them. The sample comprises about 100,000 clones, around 82% of which are singletons, and about 4.8% rests with the top ten. The specimen sequenced was peripheral blood. These receptors came from a man aged 60 to 75 with acute or convalescent COVID-19. CDR3s include the opening cysteine and the closing phenylalanine or tryptophan. Each record gives: V gene, J gene, clone size, D gene, CDR3 protein, CDR3 DNA. A D gene is named only where the DNA matches it firmly. Not every row has a clone size; where given, it reads once, few, many or a size class.

TRBV3-1/TRBV3-2	TRBJ2-7	.	TRBD2	CASSQEAAGPYEQYF	TGTGCCAGCAGCCAAGAGGCAGCGGGGCCCTACGAGCAGTACTTC
TRBV15	TRBJ2-1	.	TRBD1	CATSRGSGTGAYNEQFF	TGTGCCACCAGCAGAGGGTCCGGGACAGGGGCCTACAATGAGCAGTTCTTC
TRBV30	TRBJ2-7	few	TRBD1	CAWNGQGGEQYF	TGTGCCTGGAATGGACAGGGGGGCGAGCAGTACTTC
TRBV7-9	TRBJ1-4	.	TRBD1	CASSSGQGNEKLFF	TGTGCCAGCAGCTCGGGACAGGGGAATGAAAAACTGTTTTTT
TRBV10-3	TRBJ1-2	once	TRBD1	CATNGPPGQVRYGYTF	TGTGCCACAAACGGGCCGCCGGGACAGGTTCGATATGGCTACACCTTC
TRBV14	TRBJ2-3	.	TRBD2	CASSLSGSSITDTQYF	TGTGCCAGCAGCCTTAGCGGGAGTAGTATAACAGATACGCAGTATTTT
TRBV6-5	TRBJ1-4	.	.	CASRIGLGGEKLFF	TGTGCCAGCAGGATTGGTTTGGGGGGTGAAAAACTGTTTTTT
TRBV5-1	TRBJ2-2	.	TRBD2	CASTPTHWTSGRDTGELFF	TGCGCCAGCACCCCAACTCACTGGACTAGCGGGAGGGACACCGGGGAGCTGTTTTTT
TRBV7-6	TRBJ2-1	.	TRBD2	CASSLGVQGLAGVGEQFF	TGTGCCAGCAGCTTAGGGGTACAGGGACTAGCGGGAGTTGGTGAGCAGTTCTTC
TRBV6-4	TRBJ1-5	.	.	CASSDHYSNQPQHF	TGTGCCAGCAGTGACCACTATAGCAATCAGCCCCAGCATTTT
TRBV28	TRBJ2-7	.	.	CAIPKLGITYEQYF	TGTGCCATCCCTAAGCTGGGCATAACCTACGAGCAGTACTTC
TRBV27	TRBJ1-1	.	.	CASSLSARVNTEAFF	TGTGCCAGCAGTTTATCAGCCAGGGTGAACACTGAAGCTTTCTTT
TRBV7-2	TRBJ2-7	few	TRBD2	CASSLGPGLAIHEQYF	TGTGCCAGCAGCTTAGGCCCGGGACTAGCGATCCACGAGCAGTACTTC
TRBV27	TRBJ1-1	.	.	CASSLWAGTEAFF	TGTGCCAGCAGTTTATGGGCGGGGACTGAAGCTTTCTTT
TRBV19	TRBJ2-7	.	.	CASSIDGSEDYRSEQYF	TGTGCCAGTAGTATAGATGGGTCCGAAGACTACCGCTCCGAGCAGTACTTC
TRBV18	TRBJ2-5	.	.	CASSPRQTRETQYF	TGTGCCAGCTCACCACGGCAGACTAGGGAGACCCAGTACTTC
TRBV6-2/TRBV6-3	TRBJ1-1	.	TRBD1	CASSPGGGMNTEAFF	TGTGCCAGCAGCCCAGGGGGGGGTATGAACACTGAAGCTTTCTTT
TRBV7-9	TRBJ2-2	few	TRBD2	CASSLGLAGANTGELFF	TGTGCCAGCAGCTTAGGCCTAGCGGGGGCGAACACCGGGGAGCTGTTTTTT
TRBV27	TRBJ2-1	.	.	CASSSLGDEQFF	TGTGCCAGCAGTTCCCTCGGGGATGAGCAGTTCTTC
TRBV10-3	TRBJ2-1	.	TRBD1	CAITTQGRANEQFF	TGTGCCATCACCACACAGGGGCGGGCTAATGAGCAGTTCTTC
TRBV3-1/TRBV3-2	TRBJ1-5	.	.	CASSQEGSNQPQHF	TGTGCCAGCAGCCAAGAGGGCAGCAATCAGCCCCAGCATTTT
TRBV7-9	TRBJ2-7	.	.	CASSYPPREQYF	TGTGCCAGCAGCTACCCCCCACGGGAGCAGTACTTC
TRBV10-3	TRBJ1-5	.	.	CAISESTPGVRQPQHF	TGTGCCATCAGTGAGTCGACTCCGGGGGTTCGTCAGCCCCAGCATTTT
TRBV11-2	TRBJ1-1	.	TRBD1	CASSLDLRGQGQVF	TGTGCCAGCAGCTTAGATCTTAGGGGGCAGGGCCAAGTATTT
TRBV30	TRBJ1-2	.	TRBD1	CAWSATGTGNRGGYTF	TGTGCCTGGAGTGCCACCGGGACAGGCAACAGGGGTGGCTACACCTTC
TRBV5-4	TRBJ2-1	few	TRBD2	CASSLRTSGSAEQFF	TGTGCCAGCAGCTTAAGGACTAGCGGGAGTGCAGAGCAGTTCTTC
TRBV27	TRBJ1-5	.	.	CASKVLSSNQPQHF	TGTGCCAGCAAAGTACTGAGTAGCAATCAGCCCCAGCATTTT
TRBV18	TRBJ2-1	.	.	CASSPEGSTYNEQFF	TGTGCCAGCTCACCAGAAGGGAGCACCTACAATGAGCAGTTCTTC
TRBV3-1/TRBV3-2	TRBJ1-2	.	.	CASSQDRREESYTF	TGTGCCAGCAGCCAAGATAGGAGGGAGGAGTCCTACACCTTC
TRBV30	TRBJ2-3	few	TRBD2	CAWSPFLASGKDTQYF	TGTGCCTGGAGCCCGTTTCTGGCTAGCGGGAAAGATACGCAGTATTTT
TRBV11-3	TRBJ2-7	.	TRBD1	CASSLEGQSYEQYF	TGTGCCAGCAGCTTAGAGGGACAGTCCTACGAGCAGTACTTC
TRBV15	TRBJ2-5	.	TRBD2	CATSRAGLQETQYF	TGTGCCACCAGCAGAGCGGGACTACAAGAGACCCAGTACTTC
TRBV12-5	TRBJ1-1	.	.	CASGSVAGNMNTEAFF	TGTGCTAGTGGTTCGGTGGCGGGCAACATGAACACTGAAGCTTTCTTT
TRBV27	TRBJ2-1	.	TRBD2	CASRPRTSGGANEQFF	TGTGCCAGCAGACCACGGACTAGCGGGGGGGCGAATGAGCAGTTCTTC
TRBV5-1	TRBJ2-1	few	.	CASSPLGGPMDEQFF	TGCGCCAGCAGCCCTCTCGGGGGGCCGATGGATGAGCAGTTCTTC